This T cell receptor (beta chain) was profiled in a study of blood T cell repertoires in COVID-19. Study-level background: Both acute and convalescent COVID-19 samples were obtained from the United States, Italy and Spain.

Germline assignment: CDR1 WSHSY and CDR2 SAAADI. V shed 0 bases, J shed 7 bases, and the junction held 5 bases outside the gene matches. CDR3 length equals 16 residues. Clones were sequenced by immunoSEQ multiplex PCR, and TCRdb holds only the in-frame ones, with some missing. The sample lists about 37,000 clones, around 87% seen once, with roughly 44% in the top ten. The V call is TRBV10-2, the J call TRBJ2-4; TRBD2 aligns across 11 bases. Sequenced: peripheral blood. The clonotype was recovered from a human donor in a cohort sampled during active COVID-19. CDR3 in DNA: TGCGCCAGCAGTGAGTCCATAGCGGGGGGGCGGAACATTCAGTACTTC. Its translation is CASSESIAGGRNIQYF.